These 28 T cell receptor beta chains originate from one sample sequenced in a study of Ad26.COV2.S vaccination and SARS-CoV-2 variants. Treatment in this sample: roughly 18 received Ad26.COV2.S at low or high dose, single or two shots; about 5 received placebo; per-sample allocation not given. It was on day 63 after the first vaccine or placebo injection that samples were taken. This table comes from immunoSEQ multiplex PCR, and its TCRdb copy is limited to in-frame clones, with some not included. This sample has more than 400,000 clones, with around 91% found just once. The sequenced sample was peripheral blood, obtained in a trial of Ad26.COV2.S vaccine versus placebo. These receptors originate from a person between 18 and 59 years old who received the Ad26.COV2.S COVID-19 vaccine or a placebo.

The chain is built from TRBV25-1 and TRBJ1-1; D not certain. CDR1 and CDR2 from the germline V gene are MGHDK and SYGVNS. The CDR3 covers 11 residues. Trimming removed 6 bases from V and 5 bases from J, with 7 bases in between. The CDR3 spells CASSQRTEAFF. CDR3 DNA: TGTGCCAGCAGCCAGAGAACTGAAGCTTTCTTT. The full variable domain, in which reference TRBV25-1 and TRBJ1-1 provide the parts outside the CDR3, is EADIYQTPRYLVIGTGKKITLECSQTMGHDKMYWYQQDPGMELHLIHYSYGVNSTEKGDLSSESTVSRIRTEHFPLTLESARPSHTSQYLCASSQRTEAFFGQGTRLTVV.

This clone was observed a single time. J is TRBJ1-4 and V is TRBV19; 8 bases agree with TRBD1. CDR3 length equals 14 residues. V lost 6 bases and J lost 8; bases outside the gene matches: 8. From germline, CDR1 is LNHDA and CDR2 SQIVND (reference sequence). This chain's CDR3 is CASRPRQGREKLFF. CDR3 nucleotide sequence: TGTGCCAGTAGACCTCGACAGGGGAGAGAAAAACTGTTTTTT.

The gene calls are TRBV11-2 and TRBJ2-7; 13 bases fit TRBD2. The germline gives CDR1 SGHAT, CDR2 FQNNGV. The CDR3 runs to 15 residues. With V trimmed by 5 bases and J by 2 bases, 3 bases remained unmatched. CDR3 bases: TGTGCCAGCAGCAGGACTAGCGGGAGCACCTACGAGCAGTACTTC. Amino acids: CASSRTSGSTYEQYF.

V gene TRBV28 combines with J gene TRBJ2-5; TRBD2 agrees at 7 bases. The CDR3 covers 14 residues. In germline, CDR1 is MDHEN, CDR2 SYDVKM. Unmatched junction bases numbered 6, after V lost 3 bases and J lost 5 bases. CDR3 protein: CASSFQPRGETQYF. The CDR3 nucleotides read TGTGCCAGCAGTTTCCAACCGCGGGGGGAGACCCAGTACTTC.

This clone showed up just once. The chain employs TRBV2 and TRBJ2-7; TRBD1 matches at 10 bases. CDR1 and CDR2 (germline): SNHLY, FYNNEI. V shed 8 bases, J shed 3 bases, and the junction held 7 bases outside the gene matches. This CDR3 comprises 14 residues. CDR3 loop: CASLEGQGSYEQYF. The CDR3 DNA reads TGTGCCAGCCTTGAGGGACAGGGGAGCTACGAGCAGTACTTC.

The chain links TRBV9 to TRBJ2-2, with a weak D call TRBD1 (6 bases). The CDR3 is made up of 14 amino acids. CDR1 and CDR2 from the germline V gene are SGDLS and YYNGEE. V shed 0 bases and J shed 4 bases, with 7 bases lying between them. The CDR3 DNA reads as TGTGCCAGCAGCGTAGACAGGGCCACCGGGGAGCTGTTTTTT. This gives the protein CASSVDRATGELFF.

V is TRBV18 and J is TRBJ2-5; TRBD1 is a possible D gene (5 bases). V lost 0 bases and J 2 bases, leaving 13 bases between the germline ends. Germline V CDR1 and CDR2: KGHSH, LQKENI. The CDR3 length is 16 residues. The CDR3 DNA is TGTGCCAGCTCACCACCTTTCAGGGTAGGACAAGAGACCCAGTACTTC. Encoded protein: CASSPPFRVGQETQYF.

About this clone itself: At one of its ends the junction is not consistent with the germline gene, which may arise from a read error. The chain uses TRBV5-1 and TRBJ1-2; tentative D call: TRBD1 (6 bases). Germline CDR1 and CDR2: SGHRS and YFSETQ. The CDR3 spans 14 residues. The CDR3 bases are TGCGCCAGCAACTTGGGGGGCGCAGGGTTTGGCTACACCTTC. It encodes CASNLGGAGFGYTF.

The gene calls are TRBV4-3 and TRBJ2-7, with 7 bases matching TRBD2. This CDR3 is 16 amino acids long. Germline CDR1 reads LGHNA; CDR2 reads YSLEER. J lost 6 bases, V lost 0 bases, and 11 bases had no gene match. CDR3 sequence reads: CASSQDPTSSYVEQYF. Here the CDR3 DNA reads TGCGCCAGCAGCCAAGATCCGACTAGCTCTTATGTCGAGCAGTACTTC.

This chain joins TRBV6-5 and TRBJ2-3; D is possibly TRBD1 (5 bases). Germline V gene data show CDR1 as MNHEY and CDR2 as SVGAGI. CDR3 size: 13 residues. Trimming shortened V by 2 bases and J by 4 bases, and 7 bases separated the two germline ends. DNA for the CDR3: TGTGCCAGCAGTTACGGGGCCGCAGATACGCAGTATTTT. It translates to CASSYGAADTQYF.

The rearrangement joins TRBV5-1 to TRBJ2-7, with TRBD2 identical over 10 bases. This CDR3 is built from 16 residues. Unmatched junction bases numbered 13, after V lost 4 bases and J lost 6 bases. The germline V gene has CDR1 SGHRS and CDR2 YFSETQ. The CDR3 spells CASSPQTLAGAGEQYF. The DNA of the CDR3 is TGCGCCAGCAGCCCACAAACCCTAGCGGGAGCAGGCGAGCAGTACTTC.

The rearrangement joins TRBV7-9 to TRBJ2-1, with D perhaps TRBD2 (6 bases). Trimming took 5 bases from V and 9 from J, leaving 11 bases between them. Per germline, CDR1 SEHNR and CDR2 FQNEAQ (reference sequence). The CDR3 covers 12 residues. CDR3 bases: TGTGCCAGCAGCGGTTCCGGGGGTGAGCAGTTCTTC. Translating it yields CASSGSGGEQFF.

CDR3 sequence: CASSQDRDTSGFSYEQYF. The CDR3 DNA reads TGTGCCAGCAGCCAAGACCGAGATACTAGCGGGTTCTCCTACGAGCAGTACTTC. V is TRBV4-2 and J is TRBJ2-7; 9 bases map to TRBD2. V trimming: 0 bases; J trimming: 0 bases; junction bases outside the gene matches: 9. This CDR3 contains 18 residues. Per germline, CDR1 LGHNA and CDR2 YNFKEQ.

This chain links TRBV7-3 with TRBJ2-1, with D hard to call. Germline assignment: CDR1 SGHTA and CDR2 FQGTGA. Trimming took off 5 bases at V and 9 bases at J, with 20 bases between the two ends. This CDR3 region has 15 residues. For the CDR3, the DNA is TGTGCCAGCAGCACGAAAGCCAACCCCAAGGGTGAGCAGTTCTTC. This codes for CASSTKANPKGEQFF.

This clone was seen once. The CDR3 region is CASSLAALVMLDEQFF. CDR3 sequence (DNA): TGTGCCAGCAGCTTGGCCGCTCTAGTCATGCTCGATGAGCAGTTCTTC. The V gene is TRBV5-8, the J gene TRBJ2-1; D remains unclear. Trimming took 0 bases from V and 8 from J, leaving 18 bases between them. Germline lookup yields CDR1 SGHTS and CDR2 YDEGEE. CDR3 length: 16 amino acids. The complete variable domain, with remaining parts taken from reference TRBV5-8 and TRBJ2-1, reads EAGVTQSPTHLIKTRGQQATLRCSPISGHTSVYWYQQALGLGLQFLLWYDEGEERNRGNFPPRFSGRQFPNYSSELNVNALELEDSALYLCASSLAALVMLDEQFFGPGTRLTVL.

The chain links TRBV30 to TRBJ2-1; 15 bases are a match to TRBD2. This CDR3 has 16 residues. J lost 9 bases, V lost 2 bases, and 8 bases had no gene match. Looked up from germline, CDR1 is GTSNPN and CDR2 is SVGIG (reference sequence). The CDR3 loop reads CAWSPGLAGGWGEQFF. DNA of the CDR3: TGTGCCTGGAGTCCCGGACTAGCGGGAGGGTGGGGTGAGCAGTTCTTC.

The CDR3 protein is CASSIPGTGVYEQYF. The CDR3 coding sequence is TGTGCCAGCAGTATCCCCGGGACAGGGGTCTACGAGCAGTACTTC. The chain links TRBV28 to TRBJ2-7; 10 nucleotides align to TRBD1. This CDR3 comprises 15 residues. Germline CDR1 is MDHEN and CDR2 is SYDVKM. The V and J ends lost 5 bases and 3 bases, in that order; junction bases with no gene match: 7.

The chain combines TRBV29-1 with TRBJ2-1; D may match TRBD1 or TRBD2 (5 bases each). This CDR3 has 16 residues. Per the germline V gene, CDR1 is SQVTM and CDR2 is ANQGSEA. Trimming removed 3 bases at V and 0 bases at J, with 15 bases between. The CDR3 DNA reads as TGCAGCGTTGAGAGGGGACGGTTAAGCTCCTACAATGAGCAGTTCTTC. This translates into CSVERGRLSSYNEQFF.

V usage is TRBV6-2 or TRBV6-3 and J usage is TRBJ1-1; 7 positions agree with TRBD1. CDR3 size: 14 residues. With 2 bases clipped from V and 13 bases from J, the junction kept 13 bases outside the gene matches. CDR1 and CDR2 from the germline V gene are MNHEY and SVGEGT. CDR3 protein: CASSYVGQAVPVFF. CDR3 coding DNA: TGTGCCAGCAGTTACGTTGGACAGGCTGTACCTGTTTTCTTT.

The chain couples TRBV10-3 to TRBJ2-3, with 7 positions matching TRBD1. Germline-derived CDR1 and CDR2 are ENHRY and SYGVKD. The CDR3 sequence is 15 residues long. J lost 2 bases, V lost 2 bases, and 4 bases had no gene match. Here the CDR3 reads CAISEGQAYTDTQYF. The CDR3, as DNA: TGTGCCATCAGTGAGGGACAGGCCTACACAGATACGCAGTATTTT.

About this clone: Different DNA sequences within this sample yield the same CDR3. The CDR3 DNA sequence: TGTGCCAGCAGTTTAGGTCAGCCCCAGCATTTT. Its protein product is CASSLGQPQHF. This chain uses TRBV12-3 or TRBV12-4 with TRBJ1-5; D unresolved. This CDR3 comprises 11 residues. Between the trimmed V and J ends, which lost 1 base and 6 bases, there was a span of 1 base.

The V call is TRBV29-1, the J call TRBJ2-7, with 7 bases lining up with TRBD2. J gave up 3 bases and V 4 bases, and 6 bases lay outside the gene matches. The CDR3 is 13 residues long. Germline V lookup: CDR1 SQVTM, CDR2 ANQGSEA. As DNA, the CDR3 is TGCAGCGTTGTTGGGAGGGGTGACTACGAGCAGTACTTC. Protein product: CSVVGRGDYEQYF.

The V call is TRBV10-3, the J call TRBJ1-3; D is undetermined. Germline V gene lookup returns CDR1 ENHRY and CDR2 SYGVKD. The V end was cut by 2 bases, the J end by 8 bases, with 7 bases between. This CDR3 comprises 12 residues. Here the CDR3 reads CAISEGWDTIYF. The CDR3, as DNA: TGTGCCATCAGTGAGGGGTGGGACACCATATATTTT.

In DNA form, the CDR3 reads TGTGCCAGCTTTAGTCTTAACACCGGGGAGCTGTTTTTT. This sequence encodes CASFSLNTGELFF. The rearrangement joins TRBV12-3 or TRBV12-4 to TRBJ2-2; D gene ambiguous. The V end was cut by 8 bases, the J end by 2 bases, with 9 bases between. CDR3 length: 13 amino acids.

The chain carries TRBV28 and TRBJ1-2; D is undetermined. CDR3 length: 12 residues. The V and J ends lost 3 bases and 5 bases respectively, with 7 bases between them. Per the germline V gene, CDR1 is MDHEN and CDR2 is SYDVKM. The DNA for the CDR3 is TGTGCCAGCAGTTTGGACCGTTATGGCTACACCTTC. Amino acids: CASSLDRYGYTF.

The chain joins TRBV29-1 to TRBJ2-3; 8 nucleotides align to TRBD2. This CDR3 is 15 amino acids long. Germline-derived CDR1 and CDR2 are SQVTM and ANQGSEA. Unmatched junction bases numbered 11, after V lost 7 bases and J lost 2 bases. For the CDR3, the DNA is TGCAGCGAACGGGGGCTAGCGGGTTACACAGATACGCAGTATTTT. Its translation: CSERGLAGYTDTQYF.

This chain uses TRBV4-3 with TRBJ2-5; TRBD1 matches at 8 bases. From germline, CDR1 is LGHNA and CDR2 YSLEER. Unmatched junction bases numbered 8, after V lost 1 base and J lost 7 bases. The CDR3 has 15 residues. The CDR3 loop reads CASSQGTGTYGTQYF. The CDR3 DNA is TGCGCCAGCAGCCAAGGGACAGGGACTTATGGGACCCAGTACTTC.

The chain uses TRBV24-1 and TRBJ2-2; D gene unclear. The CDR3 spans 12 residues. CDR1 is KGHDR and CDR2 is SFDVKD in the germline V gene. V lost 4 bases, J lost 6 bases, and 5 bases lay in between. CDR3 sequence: CATSDPPGELFF. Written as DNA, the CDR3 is TGTGCCACCAGTGACCCGCCCGGGGAGCTGTTTTTT.